The clone carrying this T cell receptor beta chain was seen a handful of times. All of the isolated RNA was reverse transcribed, so expressed TCRB transcripts were sequenced. Assay used: immunoSEQ multiplex PCR; TCRdb lists only in-frame clones, some missing. The sample has about 900,000 clones; roughly 15% are singletons. These data are taken from a study of beta chain features in type 1 diabetes. CDR3 length: 15 amino acids. Germline V CDR1 and CDR2: SGHTA, FQGNSA. J was trimmed by 6 bases and V by 5 bases; bases with no gene match: 10. The source is a woman younger than 35 in good health. This chain connects TRBV7-2 to TRBJ1-5, with TRBD1 matching over 7 bases. Sequenced sample: naive CD4+ T cells from blood. The CDR3 DNA reads TGTGCCAGCAGCCCAACACAGGGGAATGGTCAGCCCCAGCATTTT. The encoded protein is CASSPTQGNGQPQHF.